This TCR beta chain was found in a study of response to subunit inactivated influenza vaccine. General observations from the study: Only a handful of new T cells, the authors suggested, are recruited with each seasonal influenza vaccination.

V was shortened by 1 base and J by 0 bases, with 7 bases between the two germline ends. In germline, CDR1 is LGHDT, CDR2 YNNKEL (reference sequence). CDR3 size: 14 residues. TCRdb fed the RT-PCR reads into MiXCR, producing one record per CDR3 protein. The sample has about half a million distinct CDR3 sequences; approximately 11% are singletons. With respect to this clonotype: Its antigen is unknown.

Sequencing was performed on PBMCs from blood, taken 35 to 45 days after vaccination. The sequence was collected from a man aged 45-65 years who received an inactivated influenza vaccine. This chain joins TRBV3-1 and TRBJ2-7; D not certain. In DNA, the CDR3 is TGTGCCAGCAGCCAAGGCAGCGTCTCCTACGAGCAGTACTTC. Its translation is CASSQGSVSYEQYF.